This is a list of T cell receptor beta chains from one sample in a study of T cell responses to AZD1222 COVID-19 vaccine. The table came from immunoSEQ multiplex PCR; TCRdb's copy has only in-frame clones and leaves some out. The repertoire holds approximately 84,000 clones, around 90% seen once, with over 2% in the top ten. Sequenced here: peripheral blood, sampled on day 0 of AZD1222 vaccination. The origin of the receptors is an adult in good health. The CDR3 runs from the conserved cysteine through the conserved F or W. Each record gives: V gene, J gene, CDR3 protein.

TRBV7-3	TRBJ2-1	CASSTLAGGRLRQFF
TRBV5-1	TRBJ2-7	CASSAGTGTYEQYF
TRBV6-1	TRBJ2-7	CASSEFWGASSYEQYF
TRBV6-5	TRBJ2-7	CASCSLGTVPQEQYF
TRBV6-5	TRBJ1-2	CASSYSMGGHGYTF
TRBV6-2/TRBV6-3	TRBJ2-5	CASSYSGSRGGETQYF
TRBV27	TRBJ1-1	CASSSNRGLKGNTEAFF
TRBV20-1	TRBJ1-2	CSASRTGDPSGYTF
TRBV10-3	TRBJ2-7	CAISEGQPYEQYF
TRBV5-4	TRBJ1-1	CASSSQSRGRGTEAFF
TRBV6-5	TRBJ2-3	CASSLERGKQYF
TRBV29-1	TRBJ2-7	CSVGPPSGLAAEQYF
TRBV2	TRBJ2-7	CASSGERDYEQYF
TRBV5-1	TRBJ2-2	CASSLGVRLDDTGELFF
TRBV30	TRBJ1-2	CAWSVNNRDGYTF
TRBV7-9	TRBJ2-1	CASILDRDRVYEQFF
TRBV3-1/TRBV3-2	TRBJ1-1	CASSPRTGMNTEAFF
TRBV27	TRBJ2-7	CASSLIAGTGGRKQYF
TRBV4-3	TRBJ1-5	CASSQKQGQPQHF
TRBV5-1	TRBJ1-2	CASSLAAFGGGYGYTF
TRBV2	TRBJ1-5	CASSEGWGRRPQHF
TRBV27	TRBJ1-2	CASSRNVALNYGYTF
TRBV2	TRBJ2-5	CASRGGETQYF
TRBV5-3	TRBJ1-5	CARSLGTGGGQPQHF
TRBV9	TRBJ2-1	CASSSGTSSYNEQFF
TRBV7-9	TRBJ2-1	CASSLGGDRGANNEQFF
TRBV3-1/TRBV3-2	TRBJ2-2	CASRRNRDTGELFF
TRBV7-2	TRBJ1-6	CASSLATIYSPLHF
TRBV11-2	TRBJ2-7	CASSPRTATYEQYF
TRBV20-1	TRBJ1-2	CSATNYGYTF
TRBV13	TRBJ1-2	CASSSRQGGDGYTF
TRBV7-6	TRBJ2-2	CASSLGVGELFF
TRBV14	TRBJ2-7	CASSQIEGQGASYEQYF
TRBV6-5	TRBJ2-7	CASSRDSASEQYF
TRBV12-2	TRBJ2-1	CASRLVTSGLNEQFF
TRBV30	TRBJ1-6	CAWSGGLGQGIWNSPLHF
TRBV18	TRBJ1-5	CASSPTGIGFLNQPQHF
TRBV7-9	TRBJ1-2	CASSLWQGGDYGYTF
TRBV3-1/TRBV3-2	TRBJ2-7	CASSQDLGLLTYEQYF
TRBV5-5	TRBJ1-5	CASSLSGIVQPQHF
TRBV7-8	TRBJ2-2	CASNRLAGGRGELFF
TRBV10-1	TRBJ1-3	CASRATSGNTIYF
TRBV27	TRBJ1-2	CASSSDWGGYTF
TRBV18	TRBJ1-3	CASSPSGTSGNTIYF
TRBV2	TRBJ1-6	CASRVGGHTLHF
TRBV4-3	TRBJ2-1	CASSQFGGPYEQFF
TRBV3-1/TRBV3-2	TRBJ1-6	CASSQDLLVQGQVSVSPLHF
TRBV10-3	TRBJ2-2	CAISDTGYTGELFF
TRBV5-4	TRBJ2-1	CASSHPTGLAGSSSYNEQFF
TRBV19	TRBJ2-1	CASSIALAGPSSYNEQFF
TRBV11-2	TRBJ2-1	CASSLGGFQNEQFF
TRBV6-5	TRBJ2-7	CASSYSIGGPYEQYF
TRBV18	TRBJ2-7	CASSPLGVSSYEQYF
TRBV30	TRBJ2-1	CAWSVGLAGDNEQFF
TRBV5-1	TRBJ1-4	CASSLGQWDEKLFF
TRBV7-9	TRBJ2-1	CASSPKGLAGQPQFF
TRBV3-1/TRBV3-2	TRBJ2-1	CASSLRGEQFF
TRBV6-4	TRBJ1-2	CASSDPDRVRGYTF
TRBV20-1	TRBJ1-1	CSARILGEAFF
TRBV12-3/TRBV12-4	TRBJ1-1	CASSLANTEAFF